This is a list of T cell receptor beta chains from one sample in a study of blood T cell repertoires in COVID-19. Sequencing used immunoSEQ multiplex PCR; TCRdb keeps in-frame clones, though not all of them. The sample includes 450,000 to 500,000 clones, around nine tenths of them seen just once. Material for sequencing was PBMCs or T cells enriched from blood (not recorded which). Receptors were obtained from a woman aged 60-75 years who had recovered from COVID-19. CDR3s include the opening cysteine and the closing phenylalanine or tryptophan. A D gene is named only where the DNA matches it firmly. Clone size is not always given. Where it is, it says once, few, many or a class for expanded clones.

TGCGCCAGCAGCTATACAGGGGAGGAGCAGTTCTTC CASSYTGEEQFF TRBD1 TRBV5-1 - TRBJ2-1
TGTGCCAGCAGTACCCCTAGCGGGGGGGCGCAGACCCAGTACTTC CASSTPSGGAQTQYF TRBD2 TRBV2 once TRBJ2-5
TGTGCCAGTAGCAACCCGTACAGGGGCGGGGAGCAGTACTTC CASSNPYRGGEQYF TRBD1 TRBV19 - TRBJ2-7
TGTGCCACCAGCAGGACGACTAGCGGGGGGAACGAGCAGTACTTC CATSRTTSGGNEQYF TRBD2 TRBV15 - TRBJ2-7
TGTGCCAGCAGCCAAGGGAGGATAGAGCTCCACTTT CASSQGRIELHF - TRBV3-1/TRBV3-2 - TRBJ1-6
TGTGCCAGCAGCTTATCGGGGTGGGACAGTGGTAAAGATAATGAAAAACTGTTTTTT CASSLSGWDSGKDNEKLFF TRBD1 TRBV7-9 - TRBJ1-4
TGTGCCAGCAGTGAAATTTGGAAGACAGGGGAAGGGACTGAAGCTTTCTTT CASSEIWKTGEGTEAFF TRBD1 TRBV2 - TRBJ1-1
TGTGCCACCAGTGAGGCCGGGACAGGCAATCAGCCCCAGCATTTT CATSEAGTGNQPQHF TRBD1 TRBV24-1 - TRBJ1-5
TGTGCCAGCAGTTCTTACACAGATACGCAGTATTTT CASSSYTDTQYF - TRBV12-3/TRBV12-4 - TRBJ2-3
TGTGCCATCAGGAGGAGGGGTAGCAATCAGCCCCAGCATTTT CAIRRRGSNQPQHF - TRBV6-5 - TRBJ1-5
TGTGCCACCAGTGATGCCCCTGGGACTAGCGGGGGGGTGGGCAATGAGCAGTTCTTC CATSDAPGTSGGVGNEQFF TRBD2 TRBV24-1 - TRBJ2-1
TGCGCCAGCAGCTACGACAGGGGCAACACCATATATTTT CASSYDRGNTIYF TRBD1 TRBV4-1 - TRBJ1-3
TGTGCCAGCAGCGTAGGGGGGACAGTTAATGAAAAACTGTTTTTT CASSVGGTVNEKLFF TRBD1 TRBV9 - TRBJ1-4
TGTGCCAGCAGCCCCGCGACTAGCGGGGGTTACGAGCAGTACTTC CASSPATSGGYEQYF TRBD2 TRBV7-9 - TRBJ2-7
TGTGCCAGCAGCCAAGGGGGGACTACCCGTCCGGGAGAGACCCAGTACTTC CASSQGGTTRPGETQYF TRBD2 TRBV4-2 - TRBJ2-5
TGCGCCAGCAGCTCCGGGACAGGGGGCACTGAAGCTTTCTTT CASSSGTGGTEAFF TRBD1 TRBV5-1 - TRBJ1-1
TGTGCCAGCAGTTCCCCCGGGTTCCGGGGAAACACCATATATTTT CASSSPGFRGNTIYF - TRBV25-1 - TRBJ1-3
TGTGCCAGCAGTCCCTTCGGGACCGGGGGTCGATTAGGTGGCTACACCTTC CASSPFGTGGRLGGYTF - TRBV27 - TRBJ1-2
TGTGCCAGCAGTGAAGCGCGGCATAGGGGGGGCGGCTACACCTTC CASSEARHRGGGYTF - TRBV2 - TRBJ1-2
TGTGCCAGCAGTTACCGGGCAGGGGGGAACACTGAAGCTTTCTTT CASSYRAGGNTEAFF TRBD1 TRBV6-5 - TRBJ1-1
TGCGCCAGCAGCCAAGTGGGCAGCTTGAACACTGAAGCTTTCTTT CASSQVGSLNTEAFF - TRBV4-1 - TRBJ1-1
TGCGCCAGCAGACTCGGGGGCACAGATACGCAGTATTTT CASRLGGTDTQYF - TRBV5-1 - TRBJ2-3
TGTGCCAGCACCGCGACAGGGGCCCACAATCAGCCCCAGCATTTT CASTATGAHNQPQHF TRBD1 TRBV6-4 - TRBJ1-5
TGTGCCAGCAGCTTAGCCTTTAATGGCTACACCTTC CASSLAFNGYTF - TRBV7-2 - TRBJ1-2
TGTGCCAGCAGCGTAAGGGGACAGGGAAACACCGGGGAGCTGTTTTTT CASSVRGQGNTGELFF TRBD1 TRBV9 - TRBJ2-2
TGTGCCAGTACCCCTTTAAAAGGACAGGGATCCTACAATGAGCAGTTCTTC CASTPLKGQGSYNEQFF TRBD1 TRBV19 - TRBJ2-1
TGCAGCGTTGAGACGGGGTTTGCGCCTGAGCAGTTCTTC CSVETGFAPEQFF - TRBV29-1 - TRBJ2-1
TGTGCCAGCAGGAGACAGGACCTGAGCACAGATACGCAGTATTTT CASRRQDLSTDTQYF - TRBV2 - TRBJ2-3
TGTGCCAGCAGTCCCCACAGATACGCCACCGGGGAGCTGTTTTTT CASSPHRYATGELFF - TRBV25-1 - TRBJ2-2
TGTGCCAGCAGTTTAGGAAGAACAAGGCAGTTCTTC CASSLGRTRQFF - TRBV12-3/TRBV12-4 - TRBJ2-1
TGTGCCAGCAGTTTACAGGGGGCGTGGGGCTACACCTTC CASSLQGAWGYTF TRBD1 TRBV5-6 - TRBJ1-2
TGTGCCACCAGTGATGCTAGAGATAATTCACCCCTCCACTTT CATSDARDNSPLHF - TRBV24-1 - TRBJ1-6
TGTGCCAGTAGTATAGATCGAGGACAGGGTAATGAAAAACTGTTTTTT CASSIDRGQGNEKLFF TRBD1 TRBV19 - TRBJ1-4
TGTGCCACCAGCAACCGCAGGGGACCTCTCCCAAGGACTGAAGCTTTCTTT CATSNRRGPLPRTEAFF - TRBV15 once TRBJ1-1
TGTGCCAGCAGGATGGGACTCAATCAGCCCCAGCATTTT CASRMGLNQPQHF - TRBV2 - TRBJ1-5
TGTGCCAGCAGCCAAGTGGGGGGGCCGGCCTACGAGCAGTACTTC CASSQVGGPAYEQYF - TRBV3-1/TRBV3-2 - TRBJ2-7
TGCGCCAGCAGCTTGGCGGGGGGGTCTGGAAACACCATATATTTT CASSLAGGSGNTIYF - TRBV5-1 few TRBJ1-3
TGTGCCAGCAGCAAGGAGGTTTTCTATGGCTACACCTTC CASSKEVFYGYTF - TRBV2 - TRBJ1-2
TGTGCCAGCAGCTTCCAGGGGGGGAACACCGGGGAGCTGTTTTTT CASSFQGGNTGELFF - TRBV7-9 - TRBJ2-2
TGTGCCAGCAAACAACAGGGGTATAATGAAAAACTGTTTTTT CASKQQGYNEKLFF TRBD1 TRBV27 once TRBJ1-4